A single sample is the source of the 6 T cell receptor beta chains below, sequenced in a study of metastatic and nonmetastatic thyroid tumors (dated by TCRdb to the early 2020s). Before undergoing thyroid surgery, none of the patients had been given any kind of treatment. Libraries were prepared through PCR. Sequenced using an Illumina HiSeq 4000. The public reads were run again by TCRdb, first through fastp at Q25 and then through MiXCR, and only productive beta chains were kept. Within this sample are 42,000 or so clones, with under 20% of them counted one time only. Jointly, the top ten make up roughly an eighth of the sample. Input material: tumor tissue. Receptor source: a female donor with papillary thyroid cancer or a benign thyroid nodule (not recorded which). Some clones in this sample may be carry-over from other donors' samples.

The chain uses TRBV20-1 and TRBJ2-7; D unclear. V dropped 0 bases and J dropped 10 bases, with 13 bases sitting between them. Germline CDR1 reads DFQATT; CDR2 reads SNEGSKA (reference sequence). CDR3 length equals 12 residues. CDR3 in DNA: TGCAGTGCTAGAGATCAGACGGCGCAACAGTACTTC. Residues: CSARDQTAQQYF.

This clone has ten or more counts. The V call is TRBV12-3 or TRBV12-4, the J call TRBJ2-1, with D perhaps matching TRBD2 (5 bases). The V and J ends lost 5 bases and 0 bases respectively, with 11 bases between them. The CDR3 is 15 residues long. The CDR3 sequence is CASSLFRDSYNEQFF. The CDR3 bases are TGTGCCAGCAGTCTATTCCGGGACTCCTACAATGAGCAGTTCTTC.

This clone was seen ten or more times. A much larger clone lies a single base off, so this may be a read error. J is TRBJ1-2 and V is TRBV20-1, with D perhaps TRBD1 (6 bases). Germline values: CDR1 DFQATT, CDR2 SNEGSKA (reference sequence). The CDR3 covers 13 residues. The DNA for the CDR3 is TGCAGTGCCGATGGACAGTTCTACGAGGGCTACGCCTTC. It translates to CSADGQFYEGYAF.

This clone was seen a few times. One base away lies a much larger clone, so this may be a sequencing read error. V usage is TRBV6-5 and J usage is TRBJ2-7, with 8 bases that match TRBD2. Germline V gene sequence: CDR1 MNHEY, CDR2 SVGAGI. The CDR3 is made up of 14 amino acids. In nucleotides, the CDR3 is TGTGCCGGCAGTTACCGGGGGGGCCACTACGAGCAGTACTTC. Amino acids: CAGSYRGGHYEQYF.

This chain links TRBV14 with TRBJ1-2; the D gene is possibly TRBD1 (5 bases). Trimming took off 1 base at V and 3 bases at J, with 18 bases between the two ends. The CDR3 loop spans 17 amino acids. In germline, CDR1 is SGHDN, CDR2 FVKESK. The CDR3 DNA follows: TGTGCCAGCAGCCAAGCATGCGGACATTCGAAGCACTATGGCTACACCTTC. As protein: CASSQACGHSKHYGYTF. The full variable domain, its missing parts supplied by reference TRBV14 and TRBJ1-2, is EAGVTQFPSHSVIEKGQTVTLRCDPISGHDNLYWYRRVMGKEIKFLLHFVKESKQDESGMPNNRFLAERTGGTYSTLKVQPAELEDSGVYFCASSQACGHSKHYGYTFGSGTRLTVV.

This clone was counted a few times. The chain combines TRBV6-1 with TRBJ1-1; D uncertain. With 7 bases removed from V and 0 bases from J, the gap between germline ends came to 9 bases. This CDR3 comprises 13 residues. Per the germline V gene, CDR1 is MNHNS and CDR2 is SASEGT. The CDR3 spells CASKGRMNTEAFF. CDR3 sequence (DNA): TGTGCCAGCAAAGGCCGCATGAACACTGAAGCTTTCTTT.